The 13 T cell receptor beta chains in this list originate from one sample, sequenced in a study of cytomegalovirus exposure and HLA in healthy donors. 13 Jbeta primers and 60 Vbeta primers were used for the PCR. Libraries were prepared by immunoSEQ multiplex PCR; TCRdb keeps only in-frame clonotypes and omits some of them. The data show about 140,000 clones, under 70% seen once. The material sequenced was PBMCs. The receptors here all came from a woman aged 55-75 years in good health and CMV-seronegative.

This chain joins TRBV15 and TRBJ2-1, with D perhaps TRBD2 (5 bases). The V gene lost 0 bases and the J gene lost 6 bases, with 9 bases spanning the gap. There are 14 residues in the CDR3. The V gene's germline CDR1 is LNHNV and CDR2 YYDKDF (reference sequence). The CDR3 protein is CATSREDSGNEQFF. In nucleotides, the CDR3 is TGTGCCACCAGCAGAGAGGACTCCGGCAATGAGCAGTTCTTC.

The chain links TRBV9 to TRBJ2-7, with 8 bases identical to TRBD2. The germline V gene has CDR1 SGDLS and CDR2 YYNGEE. V trimming: 4 bases; J trimming: 7 bases; junction bases outside the gene matches: 13. CDR3 length: 15 residues. The CDR3 spells CASSPGLGGPTEQYF. Written as DNA, the CDR3 is TGTGCCAGCAGCCCGGGACTAGGGGGTCCCACGGAGCAGTACTTC.

The genes are TRBV5-1 and TRBJ2-7, with 10 bases lining up with TRBD1. This CDR3 comprises 13 residues. The V segment lost 7 bases and the J segment 3 bases; nucleotides outside the gene matches: 4. CDR1 and CDR2 (germline): SGHRS, YFSETQ. The CDR3 region is CASGTGANYEQYF. DNA of the CDR3: TGCGCCAGCGGGACAGGGGCCAACTACGAGCAGTACTTC.

The CDR3 sequence is CASSYQGRGPGSTDTQYF. Here the CDR3 DNA reads TGCGCCAGCAGCTATCAGGGTCGCGGACCCGGAAGCACAGATACGCAGTATTTT. The rearrangement joins TRBV5-1 to TRBJ2-3; a weak D match, TRBD1 (5 bases). V was cut by 3 bases and J by 0 bases, with 20 bases left in between. The CDR3 contains 18 residues. Germline V gene lookup returns CDR1 SGHRS and CDR2 YFSETQ.

As for this clone: The junction departs from the called germline gene at one end, perhaps through a read error. The chain combines TRBV7-9 with TRBJ2-7; D is perhaps TRBD2 (6 bases). Germline V gives CDR1 SEHNR, CDR2 FQNEAQ (reference sequence). The CDR3 length is 11 residues. The CDR3 protein is CSSSSGDEQYF. The CDR3 DNA reads as TGTTCCAGCAGCTCGGGGGACGAGCAGTACTTC.

The J gene is TRBJ2-7, the V gene TRBV11-1, with a possible D match to TRBD2 (6 bases). From germline, CDR1 is SGHAT and CDR2 FQDESV (reference sequence). Trimming removed 3 bases from V and 0 bases from J, with 12 bases in between. This CDR3 spans 15 amino acids. The CDR3 loop reads CASSLEGQSSYEQYF. The CDR3 DNA follows: TGTGCCAGCAGCTTGGAGGGCCAGAGCTCCTACGAGCAGTACTTC. The variable domain in full, completed from reference TRBV11-1 and TRBJ2-7, reads EAEVAQSPRYKITEKSQAVAFWCDPISGHATLYWYRQILGQGPELLVQFQDESVVDDSQLPKDRFSAERLKGVDSTLKIQPAELGDSAMYLCASSLEGQSSYEQYFGPGTRLTVT.

This clone was observed a handful of times. This chain uses TRBV7-2 with TRBJ2-4; possible D gene TRBD2, 7 bases. V was pared by 1 base and J by 1 base, with 11 bases between. The germline CDR1 and CDR2 sequences are SGHTA and FQGNSA. There are 16 residues in the CDR3. CDR3 nucleotide sequence: TGTGCCAGCAGCTTAGAGGGGGGGGCCGCCAAAAACATTCAGTACTTC. It is translated as CASSLEGGAAKNIQYF.

The chain has TRBV6-1 and TRBJ2-7; TRBD1 matches 9 bases. This CDR3 is built from 15 residues. Germline values: CDR1 MNHNS, CDR2 SASEGT. J gave up 3 bases and V 1 base, and 4 bases lay outside the gene matches. The CDR3 spells CASSEEGTGFYEQYF. CDR3 nucleotides: TGTGCCAGCAGTGAAGAGGGGACAGGGTTCTACGAGCAGTACTTC.

The chain has TRBV6-1 and TRBJ1-6, with D uncertain. Per the germline V gene, CDR1 is MNHNS and CDR2 is SASEGT. The V and J ends lost 4 bases and 5 bases respectively, with 6 bases between them. CDR3 length equals 13 residues. DNA for the CDR3: TGTGCCAGCAGTGCACTCGATAATTCACCCCTCCACTTT. Translating gives CASSALDNSPLHF.

This clone has just one count. This chain uses TRBV7-6 with TRBJ2-3, with D perhaps TRBD1 (7 bases). The CDR3 consists of 15 residues. V lost 1 base and J lost 6, with 14 bases in between. Germline CDR1 reads SGHVS; CDR2 reads FNYEAQ. CDR3 nucleotides: TGTGCCAGCAGCTTAGTTACGGCAGGGGGGGATACGCAGTATTTT. Its protein product is CASSLVTAGGDTQYF.

Concerning this clone itself: One end of the junction does not line up with germline, which may come from a read error. The V call is TRBV7-9, the J call TRBJ2-7, with 8 bases fitting TRBD1. The CDR3 runs 17 residues. The germline V gene encodes CDR1 SEHNR and CDR2 FQNEAQ (reference sequence). The CDR3 DNA reads as TGTTCCAGCAGCTTAGTTCGTTTGACAGGGGACCCCTACGAGCAGTACTTC. This gives the protein CSSSLVRLTGDPYEQYF.

The chain links TRBV14 to TRBJ2-5; possibly TRBD1 for D (5 bases). CDR1 is SGHDN and CDR2 is FVKESK in the germline V gene. V was cut by 4 bases and J by 1 base, with 13 bases left in between. The CDR3 has 15 residues. CDR3 sequence reads: CASSPVGRLQETQYF. DNA for the CDR3: TGTGCCAGCAGCCCGGTGGGGCGACTCCAAGAGACCCAGTACTTC.

A note on this clone: At one end the junction does not follow the germline gene, possibly because of a read error. The DNA for the CDR3 is TGTGCCAGCAGTACCCGGACAGGGGAGAGCAACCAGCCCCAGCATTTT. Amino acid sequence: CASSTRTGESNQPQHF. The chain combines TRBV28 with TRBJ1-5, with 9 bases lining up with TRBD1. From germline, CDR1 is MDHEN and CDR2 SYDVKM. This CDR3 spans 16 amino acids.